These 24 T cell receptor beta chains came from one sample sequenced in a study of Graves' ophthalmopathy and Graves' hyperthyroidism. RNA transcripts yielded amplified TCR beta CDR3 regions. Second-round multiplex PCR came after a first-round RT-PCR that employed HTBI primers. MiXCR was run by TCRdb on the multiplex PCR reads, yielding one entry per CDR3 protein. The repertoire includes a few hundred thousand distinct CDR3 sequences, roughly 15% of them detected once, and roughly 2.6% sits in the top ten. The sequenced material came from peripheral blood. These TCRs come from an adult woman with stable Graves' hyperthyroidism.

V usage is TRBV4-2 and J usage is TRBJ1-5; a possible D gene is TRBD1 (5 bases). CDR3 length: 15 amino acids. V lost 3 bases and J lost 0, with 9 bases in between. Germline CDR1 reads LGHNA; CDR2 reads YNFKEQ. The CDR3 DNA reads TGTGCCAGCAGCCAGGGGGACCGTAGCAATCAGCCCCAGCATTTT. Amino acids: CASSQGDRSNQPQHF.

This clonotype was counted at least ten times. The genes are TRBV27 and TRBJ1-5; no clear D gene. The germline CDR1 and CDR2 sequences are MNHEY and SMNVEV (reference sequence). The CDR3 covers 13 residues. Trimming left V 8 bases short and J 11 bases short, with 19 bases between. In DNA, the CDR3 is TGTGCCAGCGGTGAGGTACCTCGGTCGGCCCAGCATTTT. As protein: CASGEVPRSAQHF.

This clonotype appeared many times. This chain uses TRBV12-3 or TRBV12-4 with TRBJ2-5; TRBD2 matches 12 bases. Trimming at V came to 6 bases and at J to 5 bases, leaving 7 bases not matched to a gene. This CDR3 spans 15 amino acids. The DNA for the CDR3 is TGTGCCAGCAGGCCGACTAGCGGGAGCTACGAGACCCAGTACTTC. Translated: CASRPTSGSYETQYF.

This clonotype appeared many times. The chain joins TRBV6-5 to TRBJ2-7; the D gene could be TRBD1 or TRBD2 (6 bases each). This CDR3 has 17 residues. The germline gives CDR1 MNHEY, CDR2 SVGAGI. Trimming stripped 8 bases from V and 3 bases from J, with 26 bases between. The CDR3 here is CASQLGTGGRRYYEQYF. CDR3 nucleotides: TGTGCCAGCCAGTTGGGCACCGGGGGCCGCCGATACTACGAGCAGTACTTC.

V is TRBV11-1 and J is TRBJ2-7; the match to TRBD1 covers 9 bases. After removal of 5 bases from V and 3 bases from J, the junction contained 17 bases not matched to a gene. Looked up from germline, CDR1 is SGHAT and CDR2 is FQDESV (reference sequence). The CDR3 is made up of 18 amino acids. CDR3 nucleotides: TGTGCCAGCAGCCATAACCCCACAGGGGGCGCCGGGATCTACGAGCAGTACTTC. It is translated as CASSHNPTGGAGIYEQYF.

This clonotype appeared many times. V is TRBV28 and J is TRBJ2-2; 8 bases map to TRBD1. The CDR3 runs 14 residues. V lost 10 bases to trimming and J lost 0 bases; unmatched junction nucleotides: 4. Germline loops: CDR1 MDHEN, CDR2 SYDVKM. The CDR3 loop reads CATLQGANTGELFF. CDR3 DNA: TGTGCCACCCTACAGGGGGCGAACACCGGGGAGCTGTTTTTT.

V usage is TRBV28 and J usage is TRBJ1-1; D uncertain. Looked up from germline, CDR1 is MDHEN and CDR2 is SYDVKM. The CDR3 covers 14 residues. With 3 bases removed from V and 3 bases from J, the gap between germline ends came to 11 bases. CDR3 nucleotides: TGTGCCAGCAGTTTGAAGCGACCGTACACTGAAGCTTTCTTT. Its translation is CASSLKRPYTEAFF.

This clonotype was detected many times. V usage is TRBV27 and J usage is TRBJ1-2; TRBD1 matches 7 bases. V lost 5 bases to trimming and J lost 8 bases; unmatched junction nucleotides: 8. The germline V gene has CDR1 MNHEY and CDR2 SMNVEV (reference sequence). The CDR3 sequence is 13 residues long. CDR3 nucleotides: TGTGCCAGCAGTGACCCCGACAGGGCGGGCTACACCTTC. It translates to CASSDPDRAGYTF.

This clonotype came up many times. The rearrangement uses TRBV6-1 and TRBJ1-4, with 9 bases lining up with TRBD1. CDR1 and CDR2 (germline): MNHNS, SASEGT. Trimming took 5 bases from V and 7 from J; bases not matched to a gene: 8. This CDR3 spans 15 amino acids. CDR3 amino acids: CASSKQGAYGEKLFF. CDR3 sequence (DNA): TGTGCCAGCAGTAAACAGGGGGCATACGGTGAAAAACTGTTTTTT.

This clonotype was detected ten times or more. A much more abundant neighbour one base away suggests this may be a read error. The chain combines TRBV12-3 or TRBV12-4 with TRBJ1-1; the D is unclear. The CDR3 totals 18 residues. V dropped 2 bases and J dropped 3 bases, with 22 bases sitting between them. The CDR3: CASSLLGPENVEDTEAFF. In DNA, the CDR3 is TGTGCCAGCAGTTTACTCGGACCCGAGAACGTTGAAGACACTGAAGCTTTCTTT.

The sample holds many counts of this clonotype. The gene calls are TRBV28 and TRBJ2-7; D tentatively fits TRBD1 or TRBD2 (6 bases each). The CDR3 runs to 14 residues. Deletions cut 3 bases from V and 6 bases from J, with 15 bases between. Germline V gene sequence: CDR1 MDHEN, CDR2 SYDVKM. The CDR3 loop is CASSFPSGGFEQYF. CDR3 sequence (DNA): TGTGCCAGCAGTTTCCCGTCCGGGGGCTTCGAGCAGTACTTC.

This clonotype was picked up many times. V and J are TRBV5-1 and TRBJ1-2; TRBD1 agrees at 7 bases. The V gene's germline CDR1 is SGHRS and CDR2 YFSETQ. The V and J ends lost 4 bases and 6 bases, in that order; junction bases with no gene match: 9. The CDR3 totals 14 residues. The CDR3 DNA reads TGCGCCAGCAGCACCAACAGGGGCCGGGATGGCTACACCTTC. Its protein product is CASSTNRGRDGYTF.

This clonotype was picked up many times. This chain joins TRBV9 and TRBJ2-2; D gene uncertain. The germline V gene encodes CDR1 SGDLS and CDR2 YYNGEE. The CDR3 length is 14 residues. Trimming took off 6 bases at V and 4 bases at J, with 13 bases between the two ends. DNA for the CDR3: TGTGCCAGCAATTCCCGGGCAACCACCGGGGAGCTGTTTTTT. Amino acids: CASNSRATTGELFF.

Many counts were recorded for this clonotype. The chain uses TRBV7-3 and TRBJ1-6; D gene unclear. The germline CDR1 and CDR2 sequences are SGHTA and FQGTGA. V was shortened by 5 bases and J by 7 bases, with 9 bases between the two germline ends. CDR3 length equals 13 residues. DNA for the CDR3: TGTGCCAGCAGCCCACTCCCCAATTCACCCCTCCACTTT. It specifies CASSPLPNSPLHF. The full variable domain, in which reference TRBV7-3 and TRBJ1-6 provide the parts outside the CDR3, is GAGVSQTPSNKVTEKGKYVELRCDPISGHTALYWYRQSLGQGPEFLIYFQGTGAADDSGLPNDRFFAVRPEGSVSTLKIQRTERGDSAVYLCASSPLPNSPLHFGNGTRLTVT.

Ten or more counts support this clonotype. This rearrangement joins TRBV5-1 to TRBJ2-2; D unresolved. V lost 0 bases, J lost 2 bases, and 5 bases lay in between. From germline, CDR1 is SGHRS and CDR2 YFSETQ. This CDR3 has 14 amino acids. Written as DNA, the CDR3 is TGCGCCAGCAGCTTGGACGGAAACACCGGGGAGCTGTTTTTT. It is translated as CASSLDGNTGELFF.

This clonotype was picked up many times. DNA of the CDR3: TGTGCCAGCAGCTTAGACGTATACTATGGCTACACCTTC. It encodes CASSLDVYYGYTF. J is TRBJ1-2 and V is TRBV7-8; D uncertain. This CDR3 is 13 amino acids long. V shed 1 base and J shed 3 bases, with 6 bases lying between them. Germline loops: CDR1 SGHVS, CDR2 FQNEAQ.

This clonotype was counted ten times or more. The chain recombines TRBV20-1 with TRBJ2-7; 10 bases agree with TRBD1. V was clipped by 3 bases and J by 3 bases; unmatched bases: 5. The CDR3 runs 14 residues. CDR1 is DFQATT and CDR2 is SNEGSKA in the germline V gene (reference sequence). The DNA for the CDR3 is TGCAGTGCTAGTCGCCGGGACAGGGGCTACGAGCAGTACTTC. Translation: CSASRRDRGYEQYF.

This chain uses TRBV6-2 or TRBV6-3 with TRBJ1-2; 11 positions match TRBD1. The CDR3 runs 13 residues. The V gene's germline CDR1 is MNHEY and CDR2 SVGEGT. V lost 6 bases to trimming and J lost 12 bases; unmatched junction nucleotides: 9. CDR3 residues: CASSPGTGGPNTF. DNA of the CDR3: TGTGCCAGCAGCCCCGGGACAGGGGGACCCAACACCTTC.

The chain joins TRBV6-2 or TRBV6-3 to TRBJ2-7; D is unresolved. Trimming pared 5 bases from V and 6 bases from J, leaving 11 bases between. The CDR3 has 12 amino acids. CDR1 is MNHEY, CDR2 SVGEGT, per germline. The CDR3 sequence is CASSLLVGEQYF. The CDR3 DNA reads TGTGCCAGCAGTCTCCTGGTGGGCGAGCAGTACTTC.

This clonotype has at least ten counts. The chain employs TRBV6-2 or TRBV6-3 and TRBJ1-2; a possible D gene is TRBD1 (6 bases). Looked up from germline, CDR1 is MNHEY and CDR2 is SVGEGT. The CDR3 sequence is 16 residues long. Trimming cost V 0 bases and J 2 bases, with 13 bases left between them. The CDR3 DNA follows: TGTGCCAGCAGTTACTCTGAACGGGACAAGAACTATGGCTACACCTTC. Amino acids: CASSYSERDKNYGYTF.

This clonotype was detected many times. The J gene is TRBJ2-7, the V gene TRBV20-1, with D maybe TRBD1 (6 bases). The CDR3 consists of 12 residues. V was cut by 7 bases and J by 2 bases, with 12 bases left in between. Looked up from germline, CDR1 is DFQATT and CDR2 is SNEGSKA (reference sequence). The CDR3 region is CSVSGDTYEQYF. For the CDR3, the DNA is TGCAGTGTATCAGGGGACACCTACGAGCAGTACTTC.

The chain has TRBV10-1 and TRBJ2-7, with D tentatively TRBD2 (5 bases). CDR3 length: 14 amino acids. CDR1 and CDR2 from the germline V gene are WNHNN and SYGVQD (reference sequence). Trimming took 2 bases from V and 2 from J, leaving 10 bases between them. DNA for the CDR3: TGCGCCAGCAGTGAGGCAGGAGGAGCCTACGAGCAGTACTTC. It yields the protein CASSEAGGAYEQYF.

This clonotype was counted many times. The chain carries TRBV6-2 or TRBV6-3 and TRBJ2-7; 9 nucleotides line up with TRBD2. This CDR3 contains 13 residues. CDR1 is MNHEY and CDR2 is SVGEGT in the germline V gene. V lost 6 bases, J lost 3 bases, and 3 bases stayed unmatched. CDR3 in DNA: TGTGCCAGCAGCAAGACTAGCGGCTACGAGCAGTACTTC. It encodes CASSKTSGYEQYF.

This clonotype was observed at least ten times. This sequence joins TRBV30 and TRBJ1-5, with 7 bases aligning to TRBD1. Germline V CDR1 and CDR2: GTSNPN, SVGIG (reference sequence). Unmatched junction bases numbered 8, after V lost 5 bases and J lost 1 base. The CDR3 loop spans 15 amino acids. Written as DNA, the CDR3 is TGTGCCTGGCAAACAGGGGTCCTAAGCAATCAGCCCCAGCATTTT. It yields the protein CAWQTGVLSNQPQHF.